This is a list of T cell receptor beta chains from one sample in a study of T cells after yellow fever vaccination. TCRdb redid the calling of the 5' RACE reads with MiXCR, one entry per CDR3 protein. The sample shows around 120,000 distinct CDR3 sequences, around 15% of them seen only once. The sequencing used CD8+ T cells sorted from PBMCs, collected 5 days after the yellow fever booster vaccination. The receptors here all came from a man younger than 30 who received the YFV17D yellow fever vaccine. CDR3s include the opening cysteine and the closing phenylalanine or tryptophan. Fields, in order: J gene, clone size, V gene, D gene, CDR3 DNA, CDR3 protein. A D gene is named only where the DNA matches it firmly. A clone size is listed for some rows: how often the clone was seen (once, few, many), or a class if it is expanded.

J: TRBJ2-3
size: -
V: TRBV12-3/TRBV12-4
D: TRBD2
DNA: TGTGCCAGCAGGACTAGCGGGGGGTGGGATACGCAGTATTTT
CDR3: CASRTSGGWDTQYF

J: TRBJ2-1
size: -
V: TRBV4-3
D: -
DNA: TGCGCCAGCAGCCAAACTCCTTACGACGGCTACAATGAGCAGTTCTTC
CDR3: CASSQTPYDGYNEQFF

J: TRBJ2-5
size: -
V: TRBV7-2
D: -
DNA: TGTGCCAGCAGCTTAGGCCGGGACCGACTTGACTACCAAGAGACCCAGTACTTC
CDR3: CASSLGRDRLDYQETQYF

J: TRBJ2-1
size: -
V: TRBV12-3/TRBV12-4
D: -
DNA: TGTGCCAGCAGTCACCGGGACATCCTTTACAATGAGCAGTTCTTC
CDR3: CASSHRDILYNEQFF

J: TRBJ2-3
size: -
V: TRBV4-2
D: TRBD2
DNA: TGTGCCAGCAGCCAGGCTAGCGGGGCTAGCACAGATACGCAGTATTTT
CDR3: CASSQASGASTDTQYF

J: TRBJ2-3
size: -
V: TRBV20-1
D: -
DNA: TGCAGTGCTAGAGCCGTTGCGGACCAAGATACGCAGTATTTT
CDR3: CSARAVADQDTQYF

J: TRBJ1-6
size: few
V: TRBV6-5
D: -
DNA: TGTGCCAGCAGTTACAGGGAAGGGCATTCACCCCTCCACTTT
CDR3: CASSYREGHSPLHF

J: TRBJ2-5
size: few
V: TRBV5-1
D: TRBD2
DNA: TGCGCCAGCAGCTTGGCCCCGTTAGCGGGGTTGGTCCAAGAGACCCAGTACTTC
CDR3: CASSLAPLAGLVQETQYF

J: TRBJ1-1
size: few
V: TRBV3-1
D: -
DNA: TGTGCCAGCAGCCAAGAGGCCAAATTGAACACTGAAGCTTTCTTT
CDR3: CASSQEAKLNTEAFF

J: TRBJ2-5
size: -
V: TRBV11-2
D: -
DNA: TGTGCCAGCAGCTACGGGCCTTACCAAGAGACCCAGTACTTC
CDR3: CASSYGPYQETQYF

J: TRBJ1-2
size: -
V: TRBV6-1
D: -
DNA: TGTGCCAGCAGTGAAGGACACTCCCTCAACTATGGCTACACCTTC
CDR3: CASSEGHSLNYGYTF

J: TRBJ1-2
size: few
V: TRBV29-1
D: TRBD1
DNA: TGCAGCGTTGTCCGGGACAGAGGATGGGGCTACACCTTC
CDR3: CSVVRDRGWGYTF

J: TRBJ2-3
size: -
V: TRBV12-3/TRBV12-4
D: TRBD2
DNA: TGTGCCAGCAGTTTCCTAGCGGGGGGCCTAACGTCTAGCACAGATACGCAGTATTTT
CDR3: CASSFLAGGLTSSTDTQYF

J: TRBJ2-3
size: -
V: TRBV11-2
D: TRBD2
DNA: TGTGCCAGCAGCAATGGACTAGCGGGGGCGTACACAGATACGCAGTATTTT
CDR3: CASSNGLAGAYTDTQYF

J: TRBJ2-3
size: few
V: TRBV7-9
D: -
DNA: TGTGCCAGCAGCTCCCAGGGCACAGATACGCAGTATTTT
CDR3: CASSSQGTDTQYF

J: TRBJ2-1
size: -
V: TRBV6-5
D: TRBD1
DNA: TGTGCCAGCGGGGGGATCCGGACAGGGGGATTGAGTGAGCAGTTCTTC
CDR3: CASGGIRTGGLSEQFF

J: TRBJ1-1
size: -
V: TRBV12-3/TRBV12-4
D: -
DNA: TGTGCCAGCAGTCCGGGACCGTATGAAGCTTTCTTT
CDR3: CASSPGPYEAFF

J: TRBJ2-5
size: -
V: TRBV7-8
D: -
DNA: TGTGCCAGCAGTTTTCGGGAGTCCCAGTACTTC
CDR3: CASSFRESQYF

J: TRBJ2-7
size: -
V: TRBV30
D: TRBD1
DNA: TGTGCCTGGGAAGGGACAGGGACCTCCTACGAGCAGTACTTC
CDR3: CAWEGTGTSYEQYF

J: TRBJ1-1
size: few
V: TRBV29-1
D: -
DNA: TGCAGCGTTCTACAGGGAGGGGAAGCTTTCTTT
CDR3: CSVLQGGEAFF

J: TRBJ1-2
size: few
V: TRBV7-3
D: -
DNA: TGTGCCAGCAGCTACCCGGGATCCCTCGGCTACACCTTC
CDR3: CASSYPGSLGYTF

J: TRBJ1-5
size: -
V: TRBV27
D: -
DNA: TGTGCCAGCAGTTTAGGCCACTATCAGCCCCAGCATTTT
CDR3: CASSLGHYQPQHF

J: TRBJ1-1
size: few
V: TRBV5-4
D: TRBD1
DNA: TGTGCCAGCAGCTGGGGTAGACAGGGGGCCACTGAAGCTTTCTTT
CDR3: CASSWGRQGATEAFF

J: TRBJ2-1
size: few
V: TRBV20-1
D: -
DNA: TGCAGTGCTAGAGATATTGGGGCCCCCTACAATGAGCAGTTCTTC
CDR3: CSARDIGAPYNEQFF

J: TRBJ2-2
size: -
V: TRBV24-1
D: TRBD1
DNA: TGTGCCACCAGTGACCCAACAGGGGGCAACACCGGGGAGCTGTTTTTT
CDR3: CATSDPTGGNTGELFF

J: TRBJ2-1
size: many
V: TRBV6-2/TRBV6-3
D: -
DNA: TGTGCCAGCAGTTACTCCGCCCTCCCATATCCCAATGAGCAGTTCTTC
CDR3: CASSYSALPYPNEQFF

J: TRBJ2-3
size: few
V: TRBV29-1
D: TRBD2
DNA: TGCAGCGTTGAAGGAGGAGCTAGCGGGGTCCCCACAGATACGCAGTATTTT
CDR3: CSVEGGASGVPTDTQYF

J: TRBJ1-5
size: -
V: TRBV27
D: -
DNA: TGTGCCAGCAGTCTCACAGGGTTCAATCAGCCCCAGCATTTT
CDR3: CASSLTGFNQPQHF

J: TRBJ2-1
size: few
V: TRBV24-1
D: -
DNA: TGTGCCACCAGTGATTGGGGACTCAATGAGCAGTTCTTC
CDR3: CATSDWGLNEQFF

J: TRBJ2-3
size: -
V: TRBV4-3
D: -
DNA: TGCGCCAGCAGCCCCTACCAGACAGGAGGCACAGATACGCAGTATTTT
CDR3: CASSPYQTGGTDTQYF

J: TRBJ2-7
size: -
V: TRBV20-1
D: -
DNA: TGCAGTGCTAGAGCTACCAAGGGGTGGGGAACCTACGAGCAGTACTTC
CDR3: CSARATKGWGTYEQYF

J: TRBJ2-5
size: many
V: TRBV7-9
D: -
DNA: TGTGCCAGCAGCTTAAGGGCCGCCGTTGGAGAGACCCAGTACTTC
CDR3: CASSLRAAVGETQYF

J: TRBJ1-4
size: -
V: TRBV7-6
D: TRBD1
DNA: TGTGCCAGCAGCGACAACCTGGACAGGGAGGTTTCTGAAAAACTGTTTTTT
CDR3: CASSDNLDREVSEKLFF

J: TRBJ2-2
size: -
V: TRBV4-2
D: TRBD2
DNA: TGTGCCAGCAGCCCCCTAGCGGACCCGATCCCGGGCACCGGGGAGCTGTTTTTT
CDR3: CASSPLADPIPGTGELFF

J: TRBJ2-7
size: few
V: TRBV29-1
D: TRBD1
DNA: TGCAGCGTTGACGGGGACAGGGGATCTCGCGAGCAGTACTTC
CDR3: CSVDGDRGSREQYF

J: TRBJ2-1
size: few
V: TRBV9
D: -
DNA: TGTGCCAGCAGCGTAGTGGGGGTGGAATCCTACAATGAGCAGTTCTTC
CDR3: CASSVVGVESYNEQFF

J: TRBJ1-6
size: -
V: TRBV6-5
D: -
DNA: TGTGCCAGCAGTTACTCTCAGGGTGCGAATAATTCACCCCTCCACTTT
CDR3: CASSYSQGANNSPLHF

J: TRBJ1-4
size: -
V: TRBV4-2
D: TRBD1
DNA: TGTGCCAGCAGCCCCCAGACCTTTCCGGGACAGGATGAAAAACTGTTTTTT
CDR3: CASSPQTFPGQDEKLFF

J: TRBJ2-1
size: -
V: TRBV6-5
D: -
DNA: TGTGCCAGCAGTTACTCCCCGGGTAACAATGAGCAGTTCTTC
CDR3: CASSYSPGNNEQFF

J: TRBJ2-7
size: few
V: TRBV4-3
D: -
DNA: TGCGCCAGCAGCCCCCAGGACTCCTACGAGCAGTACTTC
CDR3: CASSPQDSYEQYF

J: TRBJ2-3
size: few
V: TRBV4-3
D: -
DNA: TGCGCCAGCAGCCCACACGACGGAGGTACGCAGTATTTT
CDR3: CASSPHDGGTQYF

J: TRBJ2-3
size: -
V: TRBV4-3
D: TRBD1
DNA: TGCGCCAGCAGCCAAGGGACAGGGGCCTTTACAGATACGCAGTATTTT
CDR3: CASSQGTGAFTDTQYF

J: TRBJ1-5
size: -
V: TRBV6-4
D: -
DNA: TGTGCCAGCAGTGATGGGGGTTTAGGTCAGCCCCAGCATTTT
CDR3: CASSDGGLGQPQHF

J: TRBJ2-1
size: -
V: TRBV11-2
D: TRBD1
DNA: TGTGCCAGCAGCCCTAATCGGGGACAGGGTGGCAATGAGCAGTTCTTC
CDR3: CASSPNRGQGGNEQFF

J: TRBJ1-1
size: -
V: TRBV20-1
D: -
DNA: TGCAGTGCTAGAGCTAGGGACACTGAAGCTTTCTTT
CDR3: CSARARDTEAFF

J: TRBJ2-1
size: few
V: TRBV4-1
D: TRBD2
DNA: TGCGCCAGCAGCCGGGGGACTACCAATGAGCAGTTCTTC
CDR3: CASSRGTTNEQFF

J: TRBJ1-4
size: few
V: TRBV11-2
D: -
DNA: TGTGCCAGCACCTTCAGTGGGATAACAACTAATGAAAAACTGTTTTTT
CDR3: CASTFSGITTNEKLFF

J: TRBJ2-2
size: few
V: TRBV4-1
D: -
DNA: TGCGCCAGCAAAGACGTCGGGGACACCGGGGAGCTGTTTTTT
CDR3: CASKDVGDTGELFF

J: TRBJ2-3
size: -
V: TRBV7-9
D: TRBD2
DNA: TGTGCCAGCAGCCCCTCGAGCGGGGGGACGGTAAATACGCAGTATTTT
CDR3: CASSPSSGGTVNTQYF

J: TRBJ1-2
size: -
V: TRBV7-9
D: -
DNA: TGTGCCAGCAGCCACTCCACCCGGGACGGACTCTATGGCTACACCTTC
CDR3: CASSHSTRDGLYGYTF

J: TRBJ1-1
size: few
V: TRBV7-3
D: -
DNA: TGTGCCAGCAGCTTAGGCCCAGGGAGTCAGAGCACTGAAGCTTTCTTT
CDR3: CASSLGPGSQSTEAFF

J: TRBJ2-1
size: -
V: TRBV6-2/TRBV6-3
D: -
DNA: TGTGCCAGCAGCCCCCCCAAGGCCACCAATGAGCAGTTCTTC
CDR3: CASSPPKATNEQFF

J: TRBJ2-1
size: -
V: TRBV12-3/TRBV12-4
D: TRBD1
DNA: TGTGCCAGCAGGTATCAGGGGGCTGCGGATGAGCAGTTCTTC
CDR3: CASRYQGAADEQFF

J: TRBJ1-2
size: few
V: TRBV7-2
D: TRBD1
DNA: TGTGCCAGCAGCCGACGACAGGGGGGACCTTATGGCTACACCTTC
CDR3: CASSRRQGGPYGYTF

J: TRBJ2-3
size: -
V: TRBV19
D: -
DNA: TGTGCCAGTAGTATAGTAACCTTCACAGATACGCAGTATTTT
CDR3: CASSIVTFTDTQYF